The source of this T cell receptor (beta chain) is a study of blood T cell repertoires in COVID-19. Looking at the study overall: Material from acute and convalescent COVID-19 was sourced from the United States, Italy and Spain. The analysed material was cDNA or gDNA that came from T cells, B-cell-depleted T cells, or PBMCs.

With 4 bases removed from V and 4 bases from J, the gap between germline ends came to 13 bases. This CDR3 has 13 residues. Germline V gives CDR1 SQVTM, CDR2 ANQGSEA. Per the authors' pipeline: Quantification of nucleated cells was approximated via reference gene primer amplification. Sequencing used immunoSEQ multiplex PCR; TCRdb keeps in-frame clones, though not all of them. V, J and clone size derive from that table, while D and trimming were established from the DNA sequence. The top ten clones hold about 5% of a sample with roughly 92,000 clones, 90% of them seen once. This clone was seen once. Sequenced: peripheral blood. The chain joins TRBV29-1 to TRBJ1-2; weak D call: TRBD1 (5 bases). This TCR was recovered from a man aged 45-65 years with acute or convalescent COVID-19. The CDR3: CSVVGGSLYGYTF. CDR3 bases: TGCAGCGTTGTGGGGGGATCTCTCTATGGCTACACCTTC. Based on the CDR3 plus reference TRBV29-1 and TRBJ1-2, the full variable domain is SAVISQKPSRDICQRGTSLTIQCQVDSQVTMMFWYRQQPGQSLTLIATANQGSEATYESGFVIDKFPISRPNLTFSTLTVSNMSPEDSSIYLCSVVGGSLYGYTFGSGTRLTVV.